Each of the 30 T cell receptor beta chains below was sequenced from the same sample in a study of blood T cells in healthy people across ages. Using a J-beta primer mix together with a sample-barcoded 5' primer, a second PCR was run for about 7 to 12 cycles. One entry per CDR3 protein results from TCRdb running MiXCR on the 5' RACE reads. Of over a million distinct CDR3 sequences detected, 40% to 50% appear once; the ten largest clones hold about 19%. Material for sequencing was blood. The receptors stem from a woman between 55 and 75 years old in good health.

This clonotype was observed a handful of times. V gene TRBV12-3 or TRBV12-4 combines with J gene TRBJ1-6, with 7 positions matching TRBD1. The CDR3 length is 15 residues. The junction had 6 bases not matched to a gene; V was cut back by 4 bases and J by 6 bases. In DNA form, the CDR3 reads TGTGCCAGCAGTTCCCACCGGGACAGTAATTCACCCCTCCACTTT. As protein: CASSSHRDSNSPLHF.

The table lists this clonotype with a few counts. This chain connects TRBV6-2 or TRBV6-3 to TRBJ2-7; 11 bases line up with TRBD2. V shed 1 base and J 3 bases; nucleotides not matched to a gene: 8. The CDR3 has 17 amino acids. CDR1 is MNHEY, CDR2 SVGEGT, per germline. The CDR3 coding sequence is TGTGCCAGCAGTTACTTTCGGGGGACTAGCGGTTACTACGAGCAGTACTTC. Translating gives CASSYFRGTSGYYEQYF.

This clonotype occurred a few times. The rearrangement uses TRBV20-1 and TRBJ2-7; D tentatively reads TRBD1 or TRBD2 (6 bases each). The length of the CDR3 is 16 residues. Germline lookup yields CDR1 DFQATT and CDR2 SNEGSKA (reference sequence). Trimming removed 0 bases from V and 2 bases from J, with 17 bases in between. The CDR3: CSARDVGTSGAYEQYF. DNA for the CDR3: TGCAGTGCTAGAGATGTCGGGACATCGGGAGCCTACGAGCAGTACTTC.

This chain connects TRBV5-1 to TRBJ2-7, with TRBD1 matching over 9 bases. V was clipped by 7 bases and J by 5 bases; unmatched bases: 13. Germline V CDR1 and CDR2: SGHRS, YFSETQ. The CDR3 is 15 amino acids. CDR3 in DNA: TGCGCCAGCTCTCAAATAGGACAGGGGACCCACGAGCAGTACTTC. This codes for CASSQIGQGTHEQYF.

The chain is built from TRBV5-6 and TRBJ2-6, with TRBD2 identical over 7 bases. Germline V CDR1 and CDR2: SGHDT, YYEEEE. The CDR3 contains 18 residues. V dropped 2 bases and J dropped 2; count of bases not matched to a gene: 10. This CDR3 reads CASSFFGGTQAGANVLTF. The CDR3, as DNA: TGTGCCAGCAGCTTCTTCGGGGGGACGCAGGCTGGGGCCAACGTCCTGACTTTC.

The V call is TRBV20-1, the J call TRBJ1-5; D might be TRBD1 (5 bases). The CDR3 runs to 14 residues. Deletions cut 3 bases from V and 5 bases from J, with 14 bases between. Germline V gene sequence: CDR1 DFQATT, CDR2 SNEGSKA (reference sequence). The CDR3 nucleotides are TGCAGTGCTAGGGGGCAGGGCAGCGATCAGCCCCAGCATTTT. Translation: CSARGQGSDQPQHF.

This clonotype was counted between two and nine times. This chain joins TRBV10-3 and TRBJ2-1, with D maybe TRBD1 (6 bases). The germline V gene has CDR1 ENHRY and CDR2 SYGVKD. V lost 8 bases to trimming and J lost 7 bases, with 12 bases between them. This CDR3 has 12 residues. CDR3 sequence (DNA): TGTGCCATCGCGCAGGGGTTTAATGAGCAGTTCTTC. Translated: CAIAQGFNEQFF.

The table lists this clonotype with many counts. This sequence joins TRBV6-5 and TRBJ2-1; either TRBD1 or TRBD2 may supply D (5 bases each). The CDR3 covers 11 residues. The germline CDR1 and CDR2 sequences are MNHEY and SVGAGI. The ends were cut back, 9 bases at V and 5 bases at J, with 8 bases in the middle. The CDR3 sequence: CASRGDNEQFF. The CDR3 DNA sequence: TGTGCCAGTCGAGGGGACAATGAGCAGTTCTTC.

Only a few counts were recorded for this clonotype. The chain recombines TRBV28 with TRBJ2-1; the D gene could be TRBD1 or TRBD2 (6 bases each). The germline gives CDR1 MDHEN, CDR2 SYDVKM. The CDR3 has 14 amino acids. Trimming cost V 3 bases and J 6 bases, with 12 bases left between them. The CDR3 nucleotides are TGTGCCAGCAGTTTTTATGGAGGGGGCAATGAGCAGTTCTTC. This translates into CASSFYGGGNEQFF.

DNA of the CDR3: TGTGCCAGCAGTGAAGGGTCTAGCGGGTCCTACGAGCAGTACTTC. Translation gives CASSEGSSGSYEQYF. This chain joins TRBV2 and TRBJ2-7; 8 bases fit TRBD2. The germline V gene has CDR1 SNHLY and CDR2 FYNNEI. V shed 1 base, J shed 1 base, and the junction held 3 bases outside the gene matches. The length of the CDR3 is 15 residues.

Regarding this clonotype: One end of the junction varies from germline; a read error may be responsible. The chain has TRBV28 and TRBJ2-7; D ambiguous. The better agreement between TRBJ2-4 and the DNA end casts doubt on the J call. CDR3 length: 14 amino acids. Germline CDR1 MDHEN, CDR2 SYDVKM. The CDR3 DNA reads TGTGTCAGCAGTTTAAGCAGTCGCAGGAACATTCAGTACTTC. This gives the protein CVSSLSSRRNIQYF.

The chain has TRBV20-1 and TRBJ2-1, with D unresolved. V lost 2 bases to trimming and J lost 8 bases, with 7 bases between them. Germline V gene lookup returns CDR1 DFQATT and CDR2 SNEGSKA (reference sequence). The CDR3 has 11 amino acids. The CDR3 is CSARRYDEQFF. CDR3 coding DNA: TGCAGTGCTAGACGATACGATGAGCAGTTCTTC.

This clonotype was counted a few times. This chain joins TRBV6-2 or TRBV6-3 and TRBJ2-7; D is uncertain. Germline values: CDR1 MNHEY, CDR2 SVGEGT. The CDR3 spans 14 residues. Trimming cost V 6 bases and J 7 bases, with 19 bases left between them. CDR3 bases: TGTGCCAGCAGACCACCGCTGCACTACGTGGAGCAGTACTTC. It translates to CASRPPLHYVEQYF.

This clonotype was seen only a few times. CDR3 loop: CASSSGRSNEQFF. In DNA form, the CDR3 reads TGTGCCAGCAGCTCCGGACGAAGCAATGAGCAGTTCTTC. The J gene is TRBJ2-1, the V gene TRBV9; the D is unclear. Per germline, CDR1 SGDLS and CDR2 YYNGEE. The CDR3 sequence is 13 residues long. V lost 4 bases and J lost 6, with 11 bases in between.

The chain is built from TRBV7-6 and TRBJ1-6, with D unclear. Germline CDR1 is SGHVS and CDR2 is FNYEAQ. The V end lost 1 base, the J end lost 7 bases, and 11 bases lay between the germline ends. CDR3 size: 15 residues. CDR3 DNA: TGTGCCAGCAGCTTAGAGATAGGGCTGAATTCACCCCTCCACTTT. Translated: CASSLEIGLNSPLHF.

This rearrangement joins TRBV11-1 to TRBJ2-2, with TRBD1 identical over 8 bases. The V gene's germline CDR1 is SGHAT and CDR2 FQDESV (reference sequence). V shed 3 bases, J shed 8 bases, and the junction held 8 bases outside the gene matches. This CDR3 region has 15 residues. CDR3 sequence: CASSFMGRGQGELFF. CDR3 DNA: TGTGCCAGCAGCTTTATGGGCAGGGGGCAAGGGGAGCTGTTTTTT.

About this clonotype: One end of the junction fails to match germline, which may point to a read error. The CDR3 coding sequence is TGTGCCAGCAATGAAGGGCTAGCGGGAGGCAACAAGAACATTCAGTACTTC. Amino acids: CASNEGLAGGNKNIQYF. The rearrangement joins TRBV25-1 to TRBJ2-4; 11 nucleotides agree with TRBD2. This CDR3 contains 17 residues. The germline V gene encodes CDR1 MGHDK and CDR2 SYGVNS.

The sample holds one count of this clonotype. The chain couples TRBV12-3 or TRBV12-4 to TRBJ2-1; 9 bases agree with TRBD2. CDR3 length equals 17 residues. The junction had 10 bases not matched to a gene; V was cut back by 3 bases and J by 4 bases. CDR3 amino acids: CASSFLPGLADYNEQFF. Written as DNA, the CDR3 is TGTGCCAGCAGTTTTCTTCCGGGACTAGCAGATTACAATGAGCAGTTCTTC.

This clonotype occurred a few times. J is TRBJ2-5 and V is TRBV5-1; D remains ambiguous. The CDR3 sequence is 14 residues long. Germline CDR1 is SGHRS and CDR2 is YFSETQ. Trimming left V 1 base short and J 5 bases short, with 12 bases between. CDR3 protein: CASSLTALQETQYF. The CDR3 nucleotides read TGCGCCAGCAGCTTGACAGCCCTACAGGAGACCCAGTACTTC.

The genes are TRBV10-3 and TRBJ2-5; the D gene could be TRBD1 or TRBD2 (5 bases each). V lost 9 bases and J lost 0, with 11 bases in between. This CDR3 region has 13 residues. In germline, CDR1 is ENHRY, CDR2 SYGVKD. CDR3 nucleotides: TGTGCCATTCGGCCGGGGCACCAAGAGACCCAGTACTTC. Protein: CAIRPGHQETQYF.

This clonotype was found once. As DNA, the CDR3 is TGCAGCGTTGACCGGGCAAACCAAGAGACCCAGTACTTC. It codes for CSVDRANQETQYF. The chain employs TRBV29-1 and TRBJ2-5; D is unresolved. V was trimmed by 3 bases and J by 0 bases, leaving 8 bases between them. Germline CDR1 is SQVTM and CDR2 is ANQGSEA. The CDR3 is 13 residues long.

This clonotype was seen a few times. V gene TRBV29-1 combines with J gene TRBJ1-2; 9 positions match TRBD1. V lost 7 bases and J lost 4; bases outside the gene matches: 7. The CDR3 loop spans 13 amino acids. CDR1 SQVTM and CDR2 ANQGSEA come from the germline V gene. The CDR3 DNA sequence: TGCAGCGCCGGGACAGGGAATACCTATGGCTACACCTTC. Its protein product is CSAGTGNTYGYTF.

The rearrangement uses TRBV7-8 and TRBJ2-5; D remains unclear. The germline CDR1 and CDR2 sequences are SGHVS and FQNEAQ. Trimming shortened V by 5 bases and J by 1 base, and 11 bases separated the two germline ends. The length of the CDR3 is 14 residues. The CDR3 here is CASSRIKAQETQYF. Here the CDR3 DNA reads TGTGCCAGCAGCCGCATCAAGGCCCAAGAGACCCAGTACTTC. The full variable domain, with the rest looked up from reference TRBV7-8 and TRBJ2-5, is GAGVSQSPRYKVAKRGQDVALRCDPISGHVSLFWYQQALGQGPEFLTYFQNEAQLDKSGLPSDRFFAERPEGSVSTLKIQRTQQEDSAVYLCASSRIKAQETQYFGPGTRLLVL.

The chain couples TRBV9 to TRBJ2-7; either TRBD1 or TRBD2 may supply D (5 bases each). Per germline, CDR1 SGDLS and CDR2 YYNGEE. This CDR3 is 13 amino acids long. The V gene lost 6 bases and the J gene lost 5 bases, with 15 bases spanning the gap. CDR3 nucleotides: TGTGCCAGCAACCCCTTGGGGGTCAACGAGCAGTACTTC. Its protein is CASNPLGVNEQYF.

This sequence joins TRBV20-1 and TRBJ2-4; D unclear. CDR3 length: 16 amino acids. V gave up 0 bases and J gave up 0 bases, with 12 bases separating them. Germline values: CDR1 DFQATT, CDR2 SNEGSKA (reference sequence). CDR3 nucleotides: TGCAGTGCTAGAGATTTCTTCCCTACAGCCAAAAACATTCAGTACTTC. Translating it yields CSARDFFPTAKNIQYF.

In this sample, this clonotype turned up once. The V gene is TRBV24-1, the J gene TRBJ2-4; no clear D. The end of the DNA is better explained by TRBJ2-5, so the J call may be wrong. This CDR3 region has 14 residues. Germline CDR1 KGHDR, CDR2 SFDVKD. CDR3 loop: CATSDLGSQETQYF. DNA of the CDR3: TGTGCCACCAGTGATTTGGGCAGTCAAGAGACCCAGTACTTC.

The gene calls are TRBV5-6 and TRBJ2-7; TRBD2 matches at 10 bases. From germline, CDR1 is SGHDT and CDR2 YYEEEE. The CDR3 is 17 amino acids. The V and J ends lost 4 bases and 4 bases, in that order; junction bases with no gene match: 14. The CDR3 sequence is CASSMIGGAGGSYEQYF. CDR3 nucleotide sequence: TGTGCCAGCAGCATGATTGGCGGAGCGGGAGGGTCGTACGAGCAGTACTTC.

The CDR3 reads CASSLMSVSTDTQYF. In nucleotides, the CDR3 is TGTGCCAGCAGCTTAATGTCCGTGAGCACAGATACGCAGTATTTT. This chain connects TRBV11-2 to TRBJ2-3; D call uncertain. Trimming shortened V by 2 bases and J by 0 bases, and 9 bases separated the two germline ends. CDR3 length: 15 residues. Germline-derived CDR1 and CDR2 are SGHAT and FQNNGV.

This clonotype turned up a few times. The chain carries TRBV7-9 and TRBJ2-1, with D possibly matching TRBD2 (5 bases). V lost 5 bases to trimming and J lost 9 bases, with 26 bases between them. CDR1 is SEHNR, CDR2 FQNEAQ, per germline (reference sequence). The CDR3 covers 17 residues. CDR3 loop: CASSTTSFRGHPSEQFF. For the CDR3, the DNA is TGTGCCAGCAGCACTACCTCCTTCCGGGGTCACCCATCTGAGCAGTTCTTC.

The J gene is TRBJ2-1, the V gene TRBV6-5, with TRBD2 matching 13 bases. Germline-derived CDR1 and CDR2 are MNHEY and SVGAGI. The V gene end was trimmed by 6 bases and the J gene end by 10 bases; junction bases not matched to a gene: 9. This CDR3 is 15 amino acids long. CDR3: CASSRLAGGGGEQFF. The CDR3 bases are TGTGCCAGCAGCAGACTAGCGGGGGGAGGAGGAGAGCAGTTCTTC.